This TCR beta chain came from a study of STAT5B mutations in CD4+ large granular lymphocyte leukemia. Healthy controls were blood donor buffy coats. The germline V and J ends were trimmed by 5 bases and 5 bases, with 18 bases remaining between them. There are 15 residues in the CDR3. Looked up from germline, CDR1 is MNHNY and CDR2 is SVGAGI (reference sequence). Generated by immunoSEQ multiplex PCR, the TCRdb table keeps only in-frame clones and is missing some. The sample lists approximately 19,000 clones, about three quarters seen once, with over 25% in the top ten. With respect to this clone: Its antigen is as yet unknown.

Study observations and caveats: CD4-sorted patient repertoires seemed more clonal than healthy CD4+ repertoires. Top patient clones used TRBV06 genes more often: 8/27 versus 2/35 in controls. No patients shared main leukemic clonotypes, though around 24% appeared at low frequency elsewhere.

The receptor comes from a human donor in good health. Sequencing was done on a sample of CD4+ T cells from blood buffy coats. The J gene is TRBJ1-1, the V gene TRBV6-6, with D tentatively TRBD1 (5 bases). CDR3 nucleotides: TGTGCCAGCAGTGAGGGCCCAAATCGGGGGACTGAAGCTTTCTTT. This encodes CASSEGPNRGTEAFF.